The 22 T cell receptor beta chains listed next were all sequenced from one sample in a study of Graves' ophthalmopathy and Graves' hyperthyroidism. The study amplified TCR beta CDR3 regions using RNA transcripts. HTBI-primed first-round RT-PCR preceded second-round multiplex PCR. TCRdb processed the multiplex PCR reads anew with MiXCR; each CDR3 protein has one entry. The profile shows about 590,000 distinct CDR3 sequences, about 40% of them singletons. Sequenced sample: peripheral blood or thyroid tissue (not recorded which). The receptors shown here come from an adult man with Graves' hyperthyroidism.

At least ten counts were recorded for this clonotype. The V gene is TRBV27, the J gene TRBJ1-6; maybe TRBD1 (5 bases). Germline assignment: CDR1 MNHEY and CDR2 SMNVEV (reference sequence). The CDR3 has 15 amino acids. The V end lost 5 bases, the J end lost 6 bases, and 14 bases lay between the germline ends. The CDR3 coding sequence is TGTGCCAGCAGTGTCGTCGGGGGTGGTAATTCACCCCTCCACTTT. Residues: CASSVVGGGNSPLHF.

V is TRBV28 and J is TRBJ2-7; the D call may be TRBD1 or TRBD2 (5 bases each). V was trimmed by 2 bases and J by 3 bases, leaving 20 bases between them. CDR3 size: 17 residues. Per germline, CDR1 MDHEN and CDR2 SYDVKM. CDR3 in amino acids: CASSLLPPGTVGYEQYF. The CDR3 DNA reads TGTGCCAGCAGTTTACTCCCTCCCGGGACGGTGGGCTACGAGCAGTACTTC.

This clonotype has a count of ten or more. The V call is TRBV9, the J call TRBJ2-7; 7 bases align to TRBD2. The ends lost 4 bases at V and 2 bases at J; junction bases unmatched: 9. The CDR3 covers 15 residues. Germline V gene sequence: CDR1 SGDLS, CDR2 YYNGEE. The chain's CDR3 is CASSPTGRLTYEQYF. The CDR3 bases are TGTGCCAGCAGCCCCACCGGGAGGCTCACCTACGAGCAGTACTTC. The whole variable domain, remainder taken from reference TRBV9 and TRBJ2-7, is DSGVTQTPKHLITATGQRVTLRCSPRSGDLSVYWYQQSLDQGLQFLIQYYNGEERAKGNILERFSAQQFPDLHSELNLSSLELGDSALYFCASSPTGRLTYEQYFGPGTRLTVT.

This clonotype was recorded at least ten times. This chain joins TRBV7-9 and TRBJ2-5, with 9 bases identical to TRBD1. V dropped 5 bases and J dropped 2; count of bases not matched to a gene: 3. The CDR3 covers 14 residues. In germline, CDR1 is SEHNR, CDR2 FQNEAQ (reference sequence). The CDR3 nucleotides read TGTGCCAGCAGCCGGGACAGGGAGCAAGAGACCCAGTACTTC. Translated: CASSRDREQETQYF.

Many counts were recorded for this clonotype. This chain links TRBV10-3 with TRBJ1-2; D gene uncertain. V shed 4 bases and J shed 5 bases, with 11 bases lying between them. The CDR3 extends over 13 amino acids. CDR1 and CDR2 (germline): ENHRY, SYGVKD. The CDR3 here is CAISVDGEYGYTF. In nucleotides, the CDR3 is TGTGCCATCAGTGTGGACGGAGAGTATGGCTACACCTTC.

The chain has TRBV12-3 or TRBV12-4 and TRBJ1-2; TRBD1 agrees at 8 bases. V lost 5 bases and J lost 4; bases outside the gene matches: 9. The CDR3 has 15 amino acids. As DNA, the CDR3 is TGTGCCAGCAGTGAAGCGCCGGGACAGGCCTATGGCTACACCTTC. Protein: CASSEAPGQAYGYTF.

V usage is TRBV7-9 and J usage is TRBJ1-2; D ambiguous. The CDR3 covers 11 residues. The V gene's germline CDR1 is SEHNR and CDR2 FQNEAQ (reference sequence). The V end was cut by 5 bases, the J end by 12 bases, with 13 bases between. In DNA, the CDR3 is TGTGCCAGCAGCCGGGCCCTCGGAAACACCTTC. Translating it yields CASSRALGNTF.

V gene TRBV10-3 combines with J gene TRBJ2-5; D is undetermined. CDR1 and CDR2 (germline): ENHRY, SYGVKD. CDR3 length: 12 amino acids. The CDR3 sequence is CVSSERRETQYF. CDR3 nucleotides: TGTGTCAGCAGTGAAAGGCGGGAGACCCAGTACTTC.

CDR3 nucleotide sequence: TGTGCCATCACGCCGGGACTACCGTACCAAGAGACCCAGTACTTC. It encodes CAITPGLPYQETQYF. The J gene is TRBJ2-5, the V gene TRBV10-3; TRBD2 agrees at 7 bases. The V gene end was trimmed by 7 bases and the J gene end by 0 bases; junction bases not matched to a gene: 8. CDR3 length: 15 residues. Germline CDR1 ENHRY, CDR2 SYGVKD.

The CDR3 bases are TGCGCCAGCAGGAGTGGACGGGCTGAGCAGTACTTC. Amino acids: CASRSGRAEQYF. The V gene is TRBV10-1, the J gene TRBJ2-7; unclear D gene. Germline values: CDR1 WNHNN, CDR2 SYGVQD (reference sequence). CDR3 length equals 12 residues. V lost 6 bases, J lost 7 bases, and 13 bases lay in between.

This clonotype showed up many times. This chain connects TRBV29-1 to TRBJ2-5, with D unclear. This CDR3 has 13 amino acids. The germline V and J ends were trimmed by 3 bases and 1 base, with 9 bases remaining between them. CDR1 is SQVTM and CDR2 is ANQGSEA in the germline V gene. CDR3 residues: CSVDGTSQETQYF. Here the CDR3 DNA reads TGCAGCGTTGATGGCACCAGCCAAGAGACCCAGTACTTC. Filled out from reference TRBV29-1 and TRBJ2-5, the complete variable domain reads SAVISQKPSRDICQRGTSLTIQCQVDSQVTMMFWYRQQPGQSLTLIATANQGSEATYESGFVIDKFPISRPNLTFSTLTVSNMSPEDSSIYLCSVDGTSQETQYFGPGTRLLVL.

V usage is TRBV29-1 and J usage is TRBJ1-2; 7 bases map to TRBD1. The CDR3 covers 13 residues. Germline V gene data show CDR1 as SQVTM and CDR2 as ANQGSEA. J was trimmed by 2 bases and V by 6 bases; bases with no gene match: 6. The CDR3 DNA reads as TGCAGCGTATCACCGGGACAGAACTATGGCTACACCTTC. Protein product: CSVSPGQNYGYTF.

In this sample, this clonotype turned up many times. The CDR3: CASSEETGVGEQYF. CDR3 nucleotides: TGTGCCAGCAGTGAAGAAACAGGGGTGGGCGAGCAGTACTTC. This chain links TRBV2 with TRBJ2-7; 7 bases are shared with TRBD1. V dropped 1 base and J dropped 6; count of bases not matched to a gene: 6. CDR1 SNHLY and CDR2 FYNNEI come from the germline V gene. The CDR3 sequence is 14 residues long. Full variable domain (rest looked up from reference TRBV2 and TRBJ2-7): EPEVTQTPSHQVTQMGQEVILRCVPISNHLYFYWYRQILGQKVEFLVSFYNNEISEKSEIFDDQFSVERPDGSNFTLKIRSTKLEDSAMYFCASSEETGVGEQYFGPGTRLTVT.

This clonotype was detected a few times. This rearrangement joins TRBV12-3 or TRBV12-4 to TRBJ1-2, with 7 bases that match TRBD1. The V segment lost 5 bases and the J segment 2 bases; nucleotides outside the gene matches: 5. The CDR3 consists of 14 residues. CDR3 sequence (DNA): TGTGCCAGCAGTCAACCGACAGGGAACTATGGCTACACCTTC. Amino acid sequence: CASSQPTGNYGYTF.

In this sample, this clonotype turned up a few times. The V call is TRBV7-2, the J call TRBJ2-1, with D perhaps matching TRBD2 (7 bases). CDR1 is SGHTA and CDR2 is FQGNSA in the germline V gene. V was pared by 6 bases and J by 0 bases, with 18 bases between. The CDR3 has 17 residues. CDR3: CASRPARGGSSYNEQFF. DNA for the CDR3: TGTGCCAGCAGACCAGCCAGGGGCGGGAGCTCCTACAATGAGCAGTTCTTC. Supplemented by reference TRBV7-2 and TRBJ2-1, the full variable domain reads GAGVSQSPSNKVTEKGKDVELRCDPISGHTALYWYRQSLGQGLEFLIYFQGNSAPDKSGLPSDRFSAERTGGSVSTLTIQRTQQEDSAVYLCASRPARGGSSYNEQFFGPGTRLTVL.

This clonotype was recorded once. V is TRBV19 and J is TRBJ1-5; D gene unclear. The V end was cut by 6 bases, the J end by 14 bases, with 23 bases between. Per germline, CDR1 LNHDA and CDR2 SQIVND (reference sequence). The CDR3 runs to 14 residues. The CDR3 DNA is TGTGCCAGTAGGTCAGGAAGCAGTCTTGGGTACGAGCATTTT. Translating it yields CASRSGSSLGYEHF.

In its sample, this clonotype was seen many times. The chain couples TRBV10-3 to TRBJ2-6, with a weak D call TRBD1 (5 bases). Germline V gene sequence: CDR1 ENHRY, CDR2 SYGVKD. The CDR3 extends over 19 amino acids. Between the trimmed V and J ends, which lost 0 bases and 0 bases, there was a span of 15 bases. CDR3 loop: CAISESLGATSSGANVLTF. CDR3 DNA: TGTGCCATCAGTGAGTCTTTAGGGGCCACATCCTCTGGGGCCAACGTCCTGACTTTC.

This clonotype was observed many times. V and J are TRBV9 and TRBJ1-4; weak D call: TRBD1 (6 bases). V was shortened by 4 bases and J by 4 bases, with 14 bases between the two germline ends. The CDR3 runs to 15 residues. Germline-derived CDR1 and CDR2 are SGDLS and YYNGEE. CDR3 nucleotide sequence: TGTGCCAGCAGCCTAGGGGGGCGTTTTAATGAAAAACTGTTTTTT. It specifies CASSLGGRFNEKLFF. The whole variable domain, filled in from reference TRBV9 and TRBJ1-4, reads DSGVTQTPKHLITATGQRVTLRCSPRSGDLSVYWYQQSLDQGLQFLIQYYNGEERAKGNILERFSAQQFPDLHSELNLSSLELGDSALYFCASSLGGRFNEKLFFGSGTQLSVL.

This clonotype was observed at least ten times. The J gene is TRBJ1-6, the V gene TRBV20-1; a weak D match, TRBD1 (5 bases). The CDR3 extends over 17 amino acids. CDR1 DFQATT and CDR2 SNEGSKA come from the germline V gene (reference sequence). V was shortened by 3 bases and J by 8 bases, with 23 bases between the two germline ends. The CDR3 DNA sequence: TGCAGTGCTAGGGGTTCAAACCGGGACGGTACCCATTCACCCCTCCACTTT. Translating it yields CSARGSNRDGTHSPLHF.

The chain is built from TRBV20-1 and TRBJ1-5, with D uncertain. The CDR3 is 9 amino acids. Germline values: CDR1 DFQATT, CDR2 SNEGSKA (reference sequence). V was pared by 1 base and J by 11 bases, with 3 bases between. CDR3 in amino acids: CSARAAQHF. Here the CDR3 DNA reads TGCAGTGCTAGAGCGGCCCAGCATTTT.

This clonotype was observed once. The gene calls are TRBV29-1 and TRBJ2-7; 12 bases are a match to TRBD1. This CDR3 contains 16 residues. V was pared by 4 bases and J by 2 bases, with 9 bases of the junction left unmatched. Germline assignment: CDR1 SQVTM and CDR2 ANQGSEA. The CDR3 DNA is TGCAGCGTTGGGGGCTTAGGGACAGGGGGCACCTACGAGCAGTACTTC. Encoded protein: CSVGGLGTGGTYEQYF.

This clonotype was found a few times. The chain employs TRBV30 and TRBJ1-1; maybe TRBD1 (6 bases). The CDR3 length is 12 residues. The germline V gene encodes CDR1 GTSNPN and CDR2 SVGIG (reference sequence). V shed 5 bases and J shed 6 bases, with 13 bases lying between them. CDR3 sequence reads: CAWRIRGAEAFF. The CDR3, as DNA: TGTGCCTGGCGAATCAGGGGCGCTGAAGCTTTCTTT.